A single sample is the source of the 2 T cell receptor beta chains below, sequenced in a study of T cell responses to AZD1222 COVID-19 vaccine. Measured with immunoSEQ multiplex PCR; TCRdb has only the in-frame clones, and not every one. The sample comprises about 150,000 clones, approximately 90% of which are singletons, and around 1.3% rests with the top ten. Specimen: peripheral blood, collected on day 0 of AZD1222 vaccination. Receptor source: an adult in good health.

The chain employs TRBV3-1 (or the pseudogene TRBV3-2) and TRBJ2-2; TRBD1 matches 7 bases. After removal of 5 bases from V and 6 bases from J, the junction contained 12 bases not matched to a gene. The CDR3 loop spans 16 amino acids. Per the germline V gene, CDR1 is LGHDT and CDR2 is YNNKEL (reference sequence). The CDR3 reads CASSFRQGQGAGELFF. CDR3 in DNA: TGTGCCAGCAGCTTCCGACAGGGTCAGGGGGCCGGGGAGCTGTTTTTT.

The J gene is TRBJ1-1, the V gene TRBV7-9; D is ambiguous. The CDR3 is made up of 11 amino acids. From germline, CDR1 is SEHNR and CDR2 FQNEAQ (reference sequence). Deletions cut 4 bases from V and 7 bases from J, with 7 bases between. The CDR3 nucleotides read TGTGCCAGCAGCTCTTACAGTGAAGCTTTCTTT. Translation: CASSSYSEAFF.